This TCR beta chain was identified during a study of cytomegalovirus exposure and HLA in healthy donors (dated by TCRdb to 2016 to 2017). For context, the study as a whole: An earlier analysis of roughly 610 of the donors reported approximately 280 Gb of sequence data and approximately 120 million unique TCR beta sequences obtained from roughly 170 million T cells. Along with the approximately 700-subject first cohort, a separate validation cohort of around 120 different subjects was used. Across about 370 genotyped donors of the cohort, an average of approximately 200,000 unique TCR beta nucleotide sequences per donor were sequenced, and approximately 17% of those sequences were non-productive. The study combined high-throughput TCR immunosequencing, statistical association of individual TCRs with disease status, and machine learning to predict cytomegalovirus infection status. In an earlier analysis of roughly 580 of the donors, high-throughput TCR beta sequencing was used to judge whether each TCR beta V gene segment behaved as functional or pseudogenic. Typing coverage differed by locus: A, B, C, DRB1 and DQB1 were typed in roughly 620-630 donors, DQA1 in 500 to 550, DPA1 in around 610, and DPB1 in roughly 450. The genetic ancestry cluster associated with self-reported Caucasian donors included 81% of the 398 genotyped donors. The study aimed to test whether signatures of past pathogen exposure could be identified by cataloging public T cell receptors. HLA typing included class I and class II loci at four-digit resolution. Donor age, sex, ethnicity and CMV serostatus were collected together with the repertoire data. Using immunosequencing, the study profiled T cell repertoires from 666 subjects and related those repertoires to cytomegalovirus serostatus. About five DR-DQ haplotypes were handled as single units for association and clustering, since linkage in the cohort was strong. An early release covering just under 650 HLA-typed donors comprised approximately 300 gigabases of sequencing data and around 80 million unique TCR sequences. All discovery cohort repertoires had been generated using a single sequencing platform. In the later analysis, no new phenotypic data were used to find candidate immune exposures; instead, reliance was placed on TCR beta sequences and their occurrence across donors. To study patterns of TCR occurrence, a later analysis re-analyzed previously published TCR beta repertoires from 550 to 800 donors and added high-resolution HLA genotyping. A later genetic analysis took genome-wide SNP genotypes for about 60% of the roughly 670 donors and used that subset as a discovery cohort. The investigation overall reported the following: Compared with the roughly 720-donor mean, donors in an Asian-associated ancestry cluster had fewer N-insertions in productive TCRs, according to a later genetic analysis. Cytomegalovirus status was reported to be diagnosed by the classifier with high specificity and sensitivity in both the original and validation cohorts. Because HLA typing was missing for some donors at each locus, association tests included only the typed subset. In a later analysis, most CMV-associated TCR beta chains were found to appear HLA-restricted, with HLA associations seemingly driven largely by CMV exposure. It was suggested by the authors that the approach could potentially be generalized to other disease states and immunological phenotypes. A few of the identified cytomegalovirus-associated TCR beta chains were confirmed in vitro to be specific for cytomegalovirus antigens. According to a later analysis, TCR association rates differed among HLA loci, with DRB1 alleles showing the most associated TCRs and HLA-C alleles showing the fewest. In an earlier analysis of some 500 of the donors, most TCR beta V segments appeared in productive rearrangements about 87% or about 30% of the time, broadly matching IMGT annotations. For the cohort, immune exposure information was limited to CMV serostatus. A later analysis found that HLA-associated TCR beta chains were more clonally expanded and had lower generation probabilities than equally common non-associated chains. Correlated functional status among segregating V segments might be attributable to linkage disequilibrium, but an unknown experimental factor could not be ruled out. Because the 87-base-pair reads could not distinguish some IMGT-functional V segments, including TRBV6-2 and TRBV6-3, those segments were excluded. A cluster of highly shared sequence variants was judged likely to represent a technical artifact of the sequencing pipeline. According to a later analysis, parvovirus B19, influenza, CMV and Epstein-Barr virus appeared linked to several top co-occurrence clusters. The cohort was sequenced for TCR beta chains only, and without alpha or paired-chain data the features that could be detected were limited. In the study, about 150 TCR beta chains were listed as associated with cytomegalovirus. Assigning TCR associations to individual alleles was difficult when HLA alleles, especially DR and DQ, strongly co-occurred. Sequencing depth was assumed to be roughly uniform across donors in the presence/absence analyses, though that assumption may not hold. A further reported finding was that TCR beta sequences accurately predicted the HLA-A and HLA-B alleles for most subjects in the first cohort. Most TCR sequences were seen in very few donors, while some public TCRs were found in many individuals. Because counts were too low, under 20 rarely observed V segments, including chromosome 9 orphons, were left out of the earlier analysis of some 640 of the donors. At a false discovery rate of 0.05, a later analysis linked fewer than 20,000 TCR beta sequences to specific HLA alleles. In a later genetic analysis, a missense DCLRE1C variant was associated with V-gene and J-gene trimming of TCR beta chains, and the association was replicated in an independent cohort.

In total, 630 or so healthy bone marrow donors made up the cohort. All cohort members were sampled while nominally healthy, although unrecorded immune exposures were likely present. The donor tested CMV seronegative, placing the donor among the roughly 400 seronegative members of the cohort. Every donor gave a peripheral blood sample, and the peripheral blood mononuclear cells from that sample were used for TCR beta sequencing. Genomic DNA was extracted from the blood cell samples with the Qiagen DNeasy Blood Extraction Kit. As regards this clone: Its target antigen remains unknown.

The protocol used for the library was the immunoSEQ multiplex PCR assay. For the multiplex PCR, a mixture combining 60 forward primers for TCR Vbeta segments and 13 reverse primers for TCR Jbeta segments was used. A multiplex PCR assay on genomic DNA amplified the CDR3 region of rearranged TCR beta genes. On the Illumina HiSeq System, the amplified TCR beta libraries were sequenced as 87-base-pair reads. The published analysis was carried out like this. A later analysis counted about 80 million unique TCR beta chains across the 500 to 850 repertoires, and 9.5 million to 11 million of these chains were shared by at least two donors. Raw reads were error-corrected and collapsed into unique sequences by a nearest-neighbor algorithm in which closely related sequences were merged to remove PCR and sequencing errors. Alignment of CDR3 sequences to IMGT reference sequences was used to assign V, D and J gene segments. For a sequence to be retained, at least a six-nucleotide match to both a V gene segment and a J gene segment was required. A rearrangement was called productive if the CDR3 had no stop codons and remained in frame with V and J, and every other rearrangement was called non-productive. Following IMGT convention, CDR3 was defined as the stretch from the second conserved V-encoded cysteine up to the conserved J-encoded phenylalanine. Sequences without an unambiguous match to a single V gene segment were excluded from the earlier analysis of a few hundred of the donors. An earlier analysis of approximately 590 of the donors classified V segments as functional when productive rearrangements were above 56.7% and as segregating when the standard deviation between donors was above 5%. A statistical classification framework was developed to diagnose cytomegalovirus status using the catalog of TCR beta chain sequences. A later analysis assigned V and J genes by comparing TCR nucleotide sequences with IMGT/GENE-DB human TR gene sequences. In a later analysis, CDR3 sequences and most-parsimonious VDJ recombination scenarios were assigned using the TCRdist pipeline. In a later analysis, each TCR beta chain was defined by its CDR3 amino acid sequence together with its V-gene family, and reads without a unique V-gene family were excluded. As a way to deal with suspected cross-contamination and a sequencing artifact, a later analysis dropped over 550 nucleotide sequences that were highly shared and had low generation probability. In a later analysis, a clonal expansion index was calculated for each public chain from normalized within-repertoire ranks of inferred template counts. A later analysis computed generation probabilities with a VDJ recombination model fitted to out-of-frame rearrangements, and checked the results against IGoR. A later analysis scored TCR-TCR, TCR-HLA and TCR-CMV co-occurrence with hypergeometric tests, applying a repertoire-size bias correction to TCR pairs. False discovery rates were estimated in a later analysis by permuting HLA or CMV assignments 20 times. In a later analysis, co-occurring TCRs were grouped with DBSCAN, and TCRdist sequence similarity was added when clustering was performed within HLA-allele-positive subsets. Repertoires with fewer than 30,000 or more than 120,000 public chains, plus five repertoires with anomalous nucleotide sharing, were excluded from co-occurrence clustering. Drawn from immuneACCESS, this table holds only the in-frame rearrangements with V and J called that TCRdb kept. Clones are partly lost; checked studies trace under half to an unresolved V gene and leave the rest unexplained. V, J and clone size derive from that table, while D and trimming were established from the DNA sequence. This sample's table has entries for 60,000 to 80,000 clones. The ten most abundant clones make up about 0.82% of the sample.

The germline V gene gives CDR1 as SNHLY and CDR2 as FYNNEI. Trimmed from V: 4 bases; trimmed from J: 1 base; junction bases lacking a gene match: 5. The CDR3 measures 15 amino acids from cysteine to phenylalanine. The only DNA kept is the CDR3, 45 bases in frame from the first base. Sequencing was done on a sample of PBMCs. This TCR derives from a boy under 18 in good health and CMV-seronegative. The V and J genes are TRBV2 and TRBJ1-1; TRBD1 agrees with 8 junctional bases. The nucleotides read TGTGCCAGCAGTGCCAGGGGGCCTCCGAACACTGAAGCTTTCTTT. It specifies CASSARGPPNTEAFF.